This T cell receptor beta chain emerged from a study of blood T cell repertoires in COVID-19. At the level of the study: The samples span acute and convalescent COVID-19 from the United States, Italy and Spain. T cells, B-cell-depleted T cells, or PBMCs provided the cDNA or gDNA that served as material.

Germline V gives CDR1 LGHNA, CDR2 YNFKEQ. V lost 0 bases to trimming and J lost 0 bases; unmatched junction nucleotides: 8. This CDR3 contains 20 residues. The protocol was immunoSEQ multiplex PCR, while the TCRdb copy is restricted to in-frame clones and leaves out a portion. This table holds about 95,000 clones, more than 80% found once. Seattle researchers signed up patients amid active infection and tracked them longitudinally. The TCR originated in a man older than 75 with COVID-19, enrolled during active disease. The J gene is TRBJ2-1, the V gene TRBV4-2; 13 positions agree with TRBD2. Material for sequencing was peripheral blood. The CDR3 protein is CASSQDLTTSGGSSYNEQFF. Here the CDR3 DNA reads TGTGCCAGCAGCCAAGATTTAACGACTAGCGGGGGGAGCTCCTACAATGAGCAGTTCTTC.